Each of the 28 T cell receptor beta chains below was sequenced from the same sample in a study of blood T cell repertoires in COVID-19. Method: immunoSEQ multiplex PCR; TCRdb's copy keeps in-frame clones and lacks some. The table shows under 300,000 clones, with about 83% occurring only once. The sequencing input was peripheral blood. All receptors come from a man aged 30 to 39 who had recovered from COVID-19.

This rearrangement joins TRBV7-9 to TRBJ1-1; no clear D gene. Trimming removed 0 bases at V and 6 bases at J, with 17 bases between. The CDR3 length is 16 residues. Germline CDR1 reads SEHNR; CDR2 reads FQNEAQ (reference sequence). CDR3 nucleotides: TGTGCCAGCAGCTTAGCGCGAGGTCCTAACCTTTCTGAAGCTTTCTTT. This codes for CASSLARGPNLSEAFF.

This clone came up a few times. The chain combines TRBV2 with TRBJ1-5; 8 bases fit TRBD1. The CDR3 has 14 residues. Germline V gene lookup returns CDR1 SNHLY and CDR2 FYNNEI. The trim removed 6 bases at V and 2 bases at J, leaving 3 bases unmatched. CDR3 nucleotides: TGTGCCAGCAGACAGGGGGTGGGCAATCAGCCCCAGCATTTT. The encoded protein is CASRQGVGNQPQHF.

Ten or more counts support this clone. The chain recombines TRBV3-1 (or the pseudogene TRBV3-2) with TRBJ1-1; D is undetermined. This CDR3 has 14 amino acids. V was clipped by 0 bases and J by 4 bases, with 9 bases between them. Germline CDR1 and CDR2: LGHDT and YNNKEL (reference sequence). The CDR3 protein is CASSQDGGSTEAFF. CDR3 nucleotides: TGTGCCAGCAGCCAAGATGGAGGGAGCACTGAAGCTTTCTTT.

This clone was counted many times. This chain uses TRBV27 with TRBJ2-2; 7 bases align to TRBD1. The CDR3 spans 13 residues. From germline, CDR1 is MNHEY and CDR2 SMNVEV (reference sequence). Trimming cost V 10 bases and J 4 bases; bases outside gene matches: 6. CDR3 sequence: CATRDRGTGELFF. In DNA form, the CDR3 reads TGTGCCACTCGGGACAGAGGCACCGGGGAGCTGTTTTTT.

This clone was observed a few times. V and J are TRBV6-6 and TRBJ2-2; TRBD2 might be the D (5 bases). This CDR3 contains 16 residues. Germline CDR1 is MNHNY and CDR2 is SVGAGI (reference sequence). V lost 3 bases and J lost 2, with 13 bases in between. The CDR3 protein is CASSYLGGLNTGELFF. CDR3 sequence (DNA): TGTGCCAGCAGTTATCTCGGAGGCCTTAACACCGGGGAGCTGTTTTTT.

Here the CDR3 DNA reads TGTGCCAGCAGGACAGGGAATCAAGAGACCCAGTACTTC. It specifies CASRTGNQETQYF. This sequence joins TRBV12-3 or TRBV12-4 and TRBJ2-5; 7 nucleotides match TRBD1. The CDR3 contains 13 residues. V dropped 6 bases and J dropped 2; count of bases not matched to a gene: 3.

The V and J genes are TRBV28 and TRBJ2-7; 7 bases fit TRBD1. Germline CDR1 reads MDHEN; CDR2 reads SYDVKM. Losses at the gene ends were 5 bases for V and 12 bases for J; bases not matched to a gene: 7. The CDR3 is made up of 11 amino acids. This CDR3 is CASSNRQGAYV. DNA of the CDR3: TGTGCCAGCAGTAACCGACAGGGCGCGTACGTC.

The table lists this clone with a count of one. The chain combines TRBV24-1 with TRBJ1-5, with D uncertain. Trimming left V 2 bases short and J 0 bases short, with 7 bases between. CDR3 size: 15 residues. Looked up from germline, CDR1 is KGHDR and CDR2 is SFDVKD. The CDR3 is CATSDSGYSNQPQHF. As DNA, the CDR3 is TGTGCCACCAGTGATTCGGGTTATAGCAATCAGCCCCAGCATTTT.

This clone was seen once. V usage is TRBV5-1 and J usage is TRBJ1-2; D uncertain. Germline assignment: CDR1 SGHRS and CDR2 YFSETQ. The CDR3 has 14 residues. The V and J ends lost 0 bases and 8 bases respectively, with 14 bases between them. Here the CDR3 DNA reads TGCGCCAGCAGCTTGGCCGAGACGGGTTTGGGCTACACCTTC. Its protein is CASSLAETGLGYTF. The variable domain in full, with the rest retrieved from reference TRBV5-1 and TRBJ1-2, is KAGVTQTPRYLIKTRGQQVTLSCSPISGHRSVSWYQQTPGQGLQFLFEYFSETQRNKGNFPGRFSGRQFSNSRSEMNVSTLELGDSALYLCASSLAETGLGYTFGSGTRLTVV.

This rearrangement joins TRBV19 to TRBJ1-1, with 8 bases lining up with TRBD1. CDR1 LNHDA and CDR2 SQIVND come from the germline V gene (reference sequence). V was clipped by 4 bases and J by 2 bases; unmatched bases: 6. The CDR3 loop spans 15 amino acids. CDR3 region: CASSTLGQDNTEAFF. DNA of the CDR3: TGTGCCAGTAGTACCCTGGGACAGGACAACACTGAAGCTTTCTTT.

The chain carries TRBV29-1 and TRBJ2-7; D remains unclear. V lost 6 bases to trimming and J lost 4 bases, with 10 bases between them. Germline CDR1 is SQVTM and CDR2 is ANQGSEA. The CDR3 totals 11 residues. CDR3 in DNA: TGCAGCGTAGTTACCAGTTACGAGCAGTACTTC. It is translated as CSVVTSYEQYF.

This chain links TRBV15 with TRBJ2-2; the D gene is possibly TRBD2 (5 bases). The CDR3 loop spans 14 amino acids. Trimming left V 0 bases short and J 6 bases short, with 8 bases between. The germline CDR1 and CDR2 sequences are LNHNV and YYDKDF (reference sequence). The CDR3 DNA reads TGTGCCACCAGCAGAGATGCCGGGGCCGGGGAGCTGTTTTTT. This sequence encodes CATSRDAGAGELFF.

This clone appeared a single time. The V call is TRBV5-5, the J call TRBJ2-2; the D gene is possibly TRBD1 (6 bases). The CDR3 loop spans 16 amino acids. The V and J ends lost 0 bases and 6 bases respectively, with 15 bases between them. Per germline, CDR1 SGHKS and CDR2 YYEKEE (reference sequence). CDR3 region: CASSLGAGELSGELFF. DNA of the CDR3: TGTGCCAGCAGCTTGGGGGCAGGGGAATTGTCCGGGGAGCTGTTTTTT. Variable domain in full (rest from reference TRBV5-5 and TRBJ2-2): DAGVTQSPTHLIKTRGQQVTLRCSPISGHKSVSWYQQVLGQGPQFIFQYYEKEERGRGNFPDRFSARQFPNYSSELNVNALLLGDSALYLCASSLGAGELSGELFFGEGSRLTVL.

V and J are TRBV7-9 and TRBJ1-5, with unresolved D. The CDR3 is 14 residues long. V lost 2 bases and J 3 bases, leaving 8 bases between the germline ends. In germline, CDR1 is SEHNR, CDR2 FQNEAQ (reference sequence). The CDR3 sequence is CASSLMGDNQPQHF. DNA for the CDR3: TGTGCCAGCAGCTTAATGGGAGACAATCAGCCCCAGCATTTT.

The chain is built from TRBV5-5 and TRBJ2-3; D is unclear. Germline assignment: CDR1 SGHKS and CDR2 YYEKEE (reference sequence). The V end lost 0 bases, the J end lost 1 base, and 3 bases lay between the germline ends. The length of the CDR3 is 13 residues. CDR3: CASSLAGTDTQYF. The CDR3 DNA is TGTGCCAGCAGCTTGGCCGGCACAGATACGCAGTATTTT.

The chain is built from TRBV3-1 (or the pseudogene TRBV3-2) and TRBJ1-1; 7 bases are shared with TRBD1. The CDR3 is 14 amino acids. Looked up from germline, CDR1 is LGHDT and CDR2 is YNNKEL (reference sequence). J lost 4 bases, V lost 4 bases, and 6 bases had no gene match. The CDR3 region has the DNA TGTGCCAGCAGCCCCGACTACAGGGGCACTGAAGCTTTCTTT. The encoded protein is CASSPDYRGTEAFF.

In its sample, this clone was seen once. The CDR3 sequence is CASSGTVIPGELFF. The CDR3 nucleotides are TGTGCCAGCTCCGGGACAGTAATACCCGGGGAGCTGTTTTTT. The chain recombines TRBV18 with TRBJ2-2; 7 bases map to TRBD1. CDR3 length: 14 amino acids. Germline CDR1 reads KGHSH; CDR2 reads LQKENI. Trimming cost V 6 bases and J 6 bases; bases outside gene matches: 7.

This clone was counted a few times. This chain connects TRBV11-2 to TRBJ1-2; D gene uncertain. The CDR3 sequence is 13 residues long. The V end lost 1 base, the J end lost 8 bases, and 11 bases lay between the germline ends. Germline V gives CDR1 SGHAT, CDR2 FQNNGV. CDR3 DNA: TGTGCCAGCAGCTTAGCTTCGCCAGTCGGCTACACCTTC. It codes for CASSLASPVGYTF.

The gene calls are TRBV5-1 and TRBJ2-1; 8 bases match TRBD2. The CDR3 consists of 15 residues. The germline CDR1 and CDR2 sequences are SGHRS and YFSETQ. Trimming took 7 bases from V and 0 from J; bases not matched to a gene: 6. CDR3 loop: CASQSSGASYNEQFF. The CDR3 region has the DNA TGCGCCAGCCAAAGTAGCGGGGCCTCCTACAATGAGCAGTTCTTC.

The V gene is TRBV3-1 (or the pseudogene TRBV3-2), the J gene TRBJ2-1; 10 bases line up with TRBD2. The CDR3 runs 16 residues. V lost 1 base and J lost 8; bases outside the gene matches: 8. Germline CDR1 reads LGHDT; CDR2 reads YNNKEL (reference sequence). The CDR3 coding sequence is TGTGCCAGCAGCCAAGTTAGGCTAGCGGGGGTTGATGAGCAGTTCTTC. It translates to CASSQVRLAGVDEQFF.

This clone showed up just once. V usage is TRBV7-9 and J usage is TRBJ2-5, with 12 bases fitting TRBD2. The germline gives CDR1 SEHNR, CDR2 FQNEAQ (reference sequence). The V and J ends lost 1 base and 2 bases, in that order; junction bases with no gene match: 8. This CDR3 contains 18 residues. CDR3 sequence reads: CASSLVTSGGRRQETQYF. DNA for the CDR3: TGTGCCAGCAGCTTAGTGACTAGCGGGGGAAGACGGCAAGAGACCCAGTACTTC.

V and J are TRBV28 and TRBJ2-6; a possible D gene is TRBD1 (5 bases). In germline, CDR1 is MDHEN, CDR2 SYDVKM. Trimming left V 4 bases short and J 2 bases short, with 9 bases between. CDR3 length: 15 residues. This CDR3 is CASSSGSPGANVLTF. Written as DNA, the CDR3 is TGTGCCAGCAGTTCAGGGTCTCCTGGGGCCAACGTCCTGACTTTC.

The rearrangement joins TRBV11-3 to TRBJ2-7, with D maybe TRBD2 (6 bases). Germline-derived CDR1 and CDR2 are SGHNT and YENEEA. V was trimmed by 7 bases and J by 4 bases, leaving 14 bases between them. The CDR3 has 13 residues. The CDR3 sequence is CASIQRAGYEQYV. CDR3 nucleotides: TGTGCCAGCATCCAGAGGGCGGGATACGAGCAGTACGTC.

This clone was counted only a few times. The V call is TRBV6-5, the J call TRBJ2-5; D possibly corresponds to TRBD2 (6 bases). V gave up 7 bases and J gave up 5 bases, with 20 bases separating them. The germline gives CDR1 MNHEY, CDR2 SVGAGI. The CDR3 runs to 15 residues. CDR3: CASTSFLARGETQYF. The CDR3 nucleotides are TGTGCCAGCACCTCTTTTCTAGCCCGGGGGGAGACCCAGTACTTC.

This rearrangement joins TRBV19 to TRBJ1-2, with TRBD1 identical over 9 bases. V lost 0 bases, J lost 0 bases, and 5 bases stayed unmatched. Germline-derived CDR1 and CDR2 are LNHDA and SQIVND (reference sequence). The CDR3 has 17 residues. The CDR3 nucleotides are TGTGCCAGTAGTATAGATCAGGGACAGGGAGCTAACTATGGCTACACCTTC. It codes for CASSIDQGQGANYGYTF.

The CDR3 bases are TGTGCCATCAGTGGTCCAAAACCGGGACAGTCCTCTGGCTACACCTTC. Translated: CAISGPKPGQSSGYTF. The chain links TRBV10-3 to TRBJ1-2; TRBD1 aligns across 7 bases. The CDR3 is 16 amino acids. Looked up from germline, CDR1 is ENHRY and CDR2 is SYGVKD. Losses at the gene ends were 4 bases for V and 7 bases for J; bases not matched to a gene: 15.

The gene calls are TRBV5-4 and TRBJ1-1; 7 nucleotides align to TRBD1. The germline gives CDR1 SGHNT, CDR2 YYREEE (reference sequence). The CDR3 consists of 14 residues. The ends lost 3 bases at V and 0 bases at J; junction bases unmatched: 2. This CDR3 reads CASSWTGLNTEAFF. DNA for the CDR3: TGTGCCAGCAGCTGGACAGGCTTGAACACTGAAGCTTTCTTT.

The chain carries TRBV5-8 and TRBJ1-5, with D perhaps TRBD1 (5 bases). The CDR3 runs to 15 residues. Germline V gene sequence: CDR1 SGHTS, CDR2 YDEGEE. V lost 0 bases and J 3 bases, leaving 10 bases between the germline ends. The CDR3 is CASSLGQQHNQPQHF. The CDR3 region has the DNA TGTGCCAGCAGCTTGGGACAGCAACACAATCAGCCCCAGCATTTT. The complete variable domain, with remaining parts taken from reference TRBV5-8 and TRBJ1-5, reads EAGVTQSPTHLIKTRGQQATLRCSPISGHTSVYWYQQALGLGLQFLLWYDEGEERNRGNFPPRFSGRQFPNYSSELNVNALELEDSALYLCASSLGQQHNQPQHFGDGTRLSIL.